This record looks at one T cell receptor (beta chain) sequence and its context. The target antigen is unknown. The sample is drawn from a study of cytomegalovirus exposure and HLA in healthy donors. Study observations and caveats: Reports credit the classifier with highly specific, highly sensitive diagnosis of cytomegalovirus status. By HLA locus, TCR association rates varied in a later analysis, with DRB1 showing the most and HLA-C the fewest.

PCR used 60 Vbeta primers and 13 Jbeta primers. TCRdb's copy holds only in-frame clones and misses some; the assay was immunoSEQ multiplex PCR. The table shows around 150,000 clones, with roughly four fifths occurring only once. Germline V gene lookup returns CDR1 SGHTA and CDR2 FQGNSA. V shed 4 bases and J 6 bases; nucleotides not matched to a gene: 8. The CDR3 is 15 residues long. The origin of this receptor is a male donor in good health and CMV-seropositive. The chain employs TRBV7-2 and TRBJ2-2; TRBD2 matches 7 bases. What was sequenced was PBMCs. The CDR3 DNA reads TGTGCCAGCAGCTCCGGGGGGAGGTACGCCGGGGAGCTGTTTTTT. Translated: CASSSGGRYAGELFF. Full variable domain (outside the CDR3, taken from reference TRBV7-2 and TRBJ2-2): GAGVSQSPSNKVTEKGKDVELRCDPISGHTALYWYRQSLGQGLEFLIYFQGNSAPDKSGLPSDRFSAERTGGSVSTLTIQRTQQEDSAVYLCASSSGGRYAGELFFGEGSRLTVL.